This T cell receptor beta chain was captured by sequencing in a study of cytomegalovirus exposure and HLA in healthy donors (dated by TCRdb to 2016 to 2017). General notes on the study: An earlier analysis of fewer than 750 of the donors reported 276 Gb of sequence data and 95 million to 130 million unique TCR beta sequences obtained from 150 million to 200 million T cells. Approximately 310 gigabases of sequencing data and approximately 93 million unique TCR sequences were included in an early release covering roughly 700 HLA-typed donors. The study used immunosequencing to profile the T cell repertoires of approximately 690 subjects and linked those repertoires to cytomegalovirus serostatus. Roughly 5 DR-DQ haplotypes were handled as single units for association and clustering because linkage in the cohort was strong. To predict cytomegalovirus infection status, the study combined high-throughput TCR immunosequencing, statistical association of individual TCRs with disease status, and machine learning. To decide whether each TCR beta V gene segment behaved as functional or pseudogenic, an earlier analysis of nearly 600 of the donors relied on high-throughput TCR beta sequencing. The later analysis used no new phenotypic data to find candidate immune exposures, relying instead on TCR beta sequences and their occurrence across donors. Among the roughly 400 genotyped donors, about 83% belonged to the genetic ancestry cluster associated with self-reported Caucasian donors. In a later analysis, previously published TCR beta repertoires from 600 to 850 donors were re-analyzed and high-resolution HLA genotyping was added so that TCR occurrence patterns could be studied. Besides the first cohort of 500 to 700 subjects, a separate validation cohort made up of roughly 120 different subjects was used. HLA typing covered class I and class II loci at four-digit resolution. The study was designed to test whether signatures of past pathogen exposure could be identified by cataloging public T cell receptors. Genome-wide SNP genotypes for about 65% of the roughly 670 donors were used in a later genetic analysis, which treated that subset as a discovery cohort. Every discovery cohort repertoire had been produced on one sequencing platform. Typing coverage differed by locus: A, B, C, DRB1 and DQB1 were typed in roughly 620-630 donors, DQA1 in roughly 500, DPA1 in some 610, and DPB1 in about 450. Donor age, sex, ethnicity and CMV serostatus were compiled alongside the repertoire data. Among 398 genotyped donors of the cohort, an average of about 220,000 unique TCR beta nucleotide sequences was sequenced per donor, of which roughly 17% were non-productive. The paper's findings and limits, for the study overall: Across donors, most TCR sequences were observed very rarely, whereas some public TCRs were present in many individuals. According to a later genetic analysis, donors in an Asian-associated ancestry cluster had fewer N-insertions in productive TCRs than the approximately 610-donor mean. According to a later analysis, parvovirus B19, influenza, CMV and Epstein-Barr virus appeared linked to several top co-occurrence clusters. Because counts were too low, roughly 18 rarely observed V segments, including chromosome 9 orphons, were left out of the earlier analysis of 587 of the donors. Because some donors lacked HLA typing at each locus, the association tests relied only on the typed subset. Immune exposure information for the cohort was limited to CMV serostatus. In a later analysis, the rate of TCR association differed among HLA loci, with DRB1 alleles having the most associated TCRs and HLA-C alleles having the fewest. Specific HLA alleles were associated with about 17,000 TCR beta sequences at a false discovery rate of 0.05 in a later analysis. A cluster of highly shared sequence variants was judged likely to be a technical artifact of the sequencing pipeline. In both the original and validation cohorts, the classifier was reported to diagnose cytomegalovirus status with high specificity and sensitivity. Correlated functional status among segregating V segments might be attributable to linkage disequilibrium, but an unknown experimental factor could not be ruled out. A few of the identified cytomegalovirus-associated TCR beta chains were confirmed in vitro to be specific for cytomegalovirus antigens. Some IMGT-functional V segments, including TRBV6-2 and TRBV6-3, could not be told apart with the 87-base-pair reads, so those segments were excluded. In the study, some 160 TCR beta chains were listed as associated with cytomegalovirus. In a later genetic analysis, a missense DCLRE1C variant was associated with V-gene and J-gene trimming of TCR beta chains, and the association was replicated in an independent cohort. An earlier analysis of approximately 600 of the donors showed that most TCR beta V segments appeared in productive rearrangements either about 87% or about 30% of the time, which broadly matched IMGT annotations. According to a later analysis, most CMV-associated TCR beta chains appeared to be HLA-restricted, and the HLA associations seemed to be driven largely by CMV exposure. The authors suggested that the approach could potentially be generalized to other disease states and immunological phenotypes. When HLA alleles, especially DR and DQ, strongly co-occurred, attributing TCR associations to individual alleles was difficult. A later analysis found that HLA-associated TCR beta chains were more clonally expanded and had lower generation probabilities than equally common non-associated chains. The presence/absence analyses assumed that sequencing depth was roughly uniform across donors, and that assumption may not be true. A further reported finding was that TCR beta sequences accurately predicted the HLA-A and HLA-B alleles for most subjects in the first cohort. This cohort had only TCR beta chains sequenced, and the lack of alpha or paired-chain data limited which features could be detected.

Note on this clone: Its target antigen remains unknown.

CDR1 is given as GTSNPN and CDR2 as SVGIG, both from the germline V gene (reference sequence). Taken from cysteine to phenylalanine, the CDR3 has 12 residues. The kept DNA is CDR3 alone, 36 bases in frame from the first base. For this chain, trimming is 5 bases at the V end and 5 bases at the J end, and the number of junction bases without a gene match is 2. The cohort comprised several hundred healthy bone marrow donors. At the time of sampling, all cohort members were nominally healthy, though unrecorded immune exposures were likely present. The donor was CMV seronegative and was included in the group of a few hundred seronegative cohort members. A peripheral blood sample was provided by each donor, and peripheral blood mononuclear cells were used for TCR beta sequencing. Genomic DNA was extracted from the blood cell samples with the Qiagen DNeasy Blood Extraction Kit. Libraries were made using the immunoSEQ multiplex PCR assay. For the multiplex PCR, a mixture combining 60 forward primers for TCR Vbeta segments and 13 reverse primers for TCR Jbeta segments was used. A multiplex PCR assay on genomic DNA amplified the CDR3 region of rearranged TCR beta genes. The amplified TCR beta libraries were sequenced on the Illumina HiSeq System as 87-base-pair reads. Processing in the source paper ran as follows. In a later analysis, tens of millions of unique TCR beta chains were counted across the approximately 640 repertoires, and approximately 11 million of these chains were shared by at least two donors. A nearest-neighbor algorithm error-corrected the raw reads and collapsed the reads into unique sequences, merging closely related sequences to remove PCR and sequencing errors. To assign V, D and J gene segments, CDR3 sequences were aligned to IMGT reference sequences. For a sequence to be retained, a match of at least six nucleotides was required to both a V gene segment and a J gene segment. A rearrangement was called productive if the CDR3 had no stop codons and remained in frame with V and J, and every other rearrangement was called non-productive. Following IMGT convention, CDR3 was defined as the stretch from the second conserved V-encoded cysteine to the conserved J-encoded phenylalanine. Sequences without an unambiguous match to a single V gene segment were excluded from the earlier analysis of a few hundred of the donors. In an earlier analysis of approximately 590 of the donors, V segments were called functional above 56.7% productive rearrangements and were called segregating when the between-donor standard deviation exceeded 5%. A statistical classification framework was built to diagnose cytomegalovirus status from the catalog of TCR beta chain sequences. A later analysis assigned V and J genes by comparing TCR nucleotide sequences with IMGT/GENE-DB human TR gene sequences. Using the TCRdist pipeline, a later analysis assigned CDR3 sequences along with most-parsimonious VDJ recombination scenarios. A later analysis defined each TCR beta chain by its CDR3 amino acid sequence plus V-gene family, and excluded reads lacking a unique V-gene family. In a later analysis, approximately 590 highly shared, low-generation-probability nucleotide sequences were removed to address suspected cross-contamination and a sequencing artifact. A later analysis calculated a clonal expansion index for each public chain from normalized within-repertoire ranks of inferred template counts. In a later analysis, generation probabilities were computed using a VDJ recombination model fitted to out-of-frame rearrangements, and the results were checked against IGoR. Hypergeometric tests were used in a later analysis to score TCR-TCR, TCR-HLA and TCR-CMV co-occurrence, with a repertoire-size bias correction applied to the TCR pairs. False discovery rates were estimated in a later analysis by permuting HLA or CMV assignments 20 times. In a later analysis, co-occurring TCRs were grouped using DBSCAN, with TCRdist sequence similarity added in when clustering inside HLA-allele-positive subsets. Co-occurrence clustering excluded repertoires with fewer than 30,000 or more than 120,000 public chains, plus five with anomalous nucleotide sharing. The immuneACCESS repertoire file appears here via TCRdb, limited to in-frame rearrangements. These files lack a portion of the clones; in checked studies, under half of the deficit traces to unresolved V genes, and the cause of the others is not known. The V and J calls and clone size were taken over from that table, and D and trimming were inferred from the DNA. This sample's table contains 110,000 to 150,000 clones. The top ten hold 0.8% to 1% of the sample.

Sequenced sample: PBMCs. This clonotype was obtained from a male donor in good health and CMV-seronegative. Rearrangement joined TRBV30 to TRBJ1-4, with TRBD1 matching 7 junction bases. The bases read TGTGCCTGGGACAGGGAGAATGAAAAACTGTTTTTT. Its translation reads: CAWDRENEKLFF.